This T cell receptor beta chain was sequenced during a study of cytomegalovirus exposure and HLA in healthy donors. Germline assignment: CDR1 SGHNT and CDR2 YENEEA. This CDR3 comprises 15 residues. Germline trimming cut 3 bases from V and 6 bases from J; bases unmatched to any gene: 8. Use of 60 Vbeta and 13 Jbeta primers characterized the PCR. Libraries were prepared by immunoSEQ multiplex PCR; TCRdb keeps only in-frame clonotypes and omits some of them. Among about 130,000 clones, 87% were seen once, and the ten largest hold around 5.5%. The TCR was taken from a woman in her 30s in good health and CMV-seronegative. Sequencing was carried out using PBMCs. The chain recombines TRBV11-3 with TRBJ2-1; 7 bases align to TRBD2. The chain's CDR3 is CASSFGLGGLNEQFF. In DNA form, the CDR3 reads TGTGCCAGCAGCTTCGGACTAGGAGGCCTCAATGAGCAGTTCTTC.